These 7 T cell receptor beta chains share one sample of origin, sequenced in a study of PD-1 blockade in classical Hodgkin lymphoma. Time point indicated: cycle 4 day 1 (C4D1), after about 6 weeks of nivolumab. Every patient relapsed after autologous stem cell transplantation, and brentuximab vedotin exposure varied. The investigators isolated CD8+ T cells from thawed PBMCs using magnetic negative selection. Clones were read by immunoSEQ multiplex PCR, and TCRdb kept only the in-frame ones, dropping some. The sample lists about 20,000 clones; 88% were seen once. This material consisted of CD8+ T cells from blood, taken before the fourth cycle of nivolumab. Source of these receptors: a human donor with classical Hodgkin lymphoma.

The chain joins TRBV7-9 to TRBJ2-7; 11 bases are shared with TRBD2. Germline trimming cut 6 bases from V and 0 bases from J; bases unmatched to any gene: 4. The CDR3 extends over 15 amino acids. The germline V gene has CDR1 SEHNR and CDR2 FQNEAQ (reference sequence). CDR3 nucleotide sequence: TGTGCCAGCAGTGCCGGGACTAGCGGCTCCTACGAGCAGTACTTC. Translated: CASSAGTSGSYEQYF.

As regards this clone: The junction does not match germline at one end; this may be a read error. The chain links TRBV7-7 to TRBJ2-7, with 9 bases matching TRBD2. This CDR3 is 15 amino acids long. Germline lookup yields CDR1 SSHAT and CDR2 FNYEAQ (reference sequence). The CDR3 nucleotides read TGTGCTAGCAGCTTAGGTGCGGGAGGGGGGTACGAGCAGTACTTC. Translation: CASSLGAGGGYEQYF.

The CDR3 DNA follows: TGTGCCAGCAGCCAAGATCTTTCCGGGACTAGCGCCTACAATGAGCAGTTCTTC. Translation gives CASSQDLSGTSAYNEQFF. V and J are TRBV4-2 and TRBJ2-1; 10 nucleotides line up with TRBD2. The germline V gene encodes CDR1 LGHNA and CDR2 YNFKEQ. This CDR3 comprises 18 residues. V shed 0 bases and J 2 bases; nucleotides not matched to a gene: 7.

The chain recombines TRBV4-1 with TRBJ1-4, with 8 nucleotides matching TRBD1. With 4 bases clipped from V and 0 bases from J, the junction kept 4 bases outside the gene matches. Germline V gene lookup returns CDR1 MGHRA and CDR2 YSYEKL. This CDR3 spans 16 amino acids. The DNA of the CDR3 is TGCGCCAGCAGCCTCCGGACAGGGCCAACTAATGAAAAACTGTTTTTT. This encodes CASSLRTGPTNEKLFF.

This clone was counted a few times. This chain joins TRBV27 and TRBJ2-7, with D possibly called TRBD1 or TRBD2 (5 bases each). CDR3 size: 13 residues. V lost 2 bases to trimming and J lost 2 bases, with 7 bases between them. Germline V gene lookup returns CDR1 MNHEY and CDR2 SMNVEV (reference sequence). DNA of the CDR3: TGTGCCAGCAGTTTAACGGGGCCCTACGAGCAGTACTTC. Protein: CASSLTGPYEQYF.

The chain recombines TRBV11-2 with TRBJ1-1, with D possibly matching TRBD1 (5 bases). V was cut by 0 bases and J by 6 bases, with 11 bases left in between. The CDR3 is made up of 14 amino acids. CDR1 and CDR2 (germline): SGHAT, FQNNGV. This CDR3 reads CASSLDWGRAEAFF. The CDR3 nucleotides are TGTGCCAGCAGCTTAGATTGGGGCAGGGCTGAAGCTTTCTTT.

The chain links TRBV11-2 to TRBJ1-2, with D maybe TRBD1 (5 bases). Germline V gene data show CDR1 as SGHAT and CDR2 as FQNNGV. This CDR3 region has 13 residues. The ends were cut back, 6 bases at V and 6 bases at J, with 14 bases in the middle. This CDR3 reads CASRITGRDGYTF. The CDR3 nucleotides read TGTGCCAGCAGGATTACGGGGCGCGATGGCTACACCTTC.